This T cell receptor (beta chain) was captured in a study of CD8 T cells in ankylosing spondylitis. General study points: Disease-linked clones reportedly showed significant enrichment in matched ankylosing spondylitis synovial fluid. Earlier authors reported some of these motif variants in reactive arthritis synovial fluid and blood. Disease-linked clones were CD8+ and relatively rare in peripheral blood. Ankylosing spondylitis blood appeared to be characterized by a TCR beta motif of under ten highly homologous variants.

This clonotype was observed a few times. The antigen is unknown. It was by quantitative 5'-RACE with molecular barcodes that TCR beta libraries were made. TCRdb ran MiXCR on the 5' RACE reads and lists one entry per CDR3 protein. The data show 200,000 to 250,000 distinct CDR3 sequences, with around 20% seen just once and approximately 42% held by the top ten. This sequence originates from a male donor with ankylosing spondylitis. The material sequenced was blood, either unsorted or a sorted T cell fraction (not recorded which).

The CDR3 is CASSTGRWEKLFF. Here the CDR3 DNA reads TGTGCCAGTTCTACAGGGCGGTGGGAAAAACTGTTTTTT. The rearrangement uses TRBV19 and TRBJ1-4, with D possibly matching TRBD1 (6 bases). V lost 8 bases and J 8 bases, leaving 15 bases between the germline ends. Germline V lookup: CDR1 LNHDA, CDR2 SQIVND (reference sequence). This CDR3 is built from 13 residues.